This T cell receptor (beta chain) appears in the sequencing data of a study of vaccination and CD4 T cells after COVID-19. As for the study in general: Control cultures used a CEFX viral epitope pool, an HIV-1 Nef peptide pool, or no peptide.

This clonotype was counted a single time. No antigen is known for it. Trimming left V 0 bases short and J 2 bases short, with 17 bases between. In germline, CDR1 is SNHLY, CDR2 FYNNEI. The CDR3 sequence is 18 residues long. This sample's treatment: roughly 11-day PBMC culture with coronavirus spike peptide pools or control peptides (ViraFEST assay). ViraFEST enlarged antigen-specific T cell populations with peptide pools and afterwards sequenced TCRs. When roughly 9 days of culture had elapsed, CD4+ T cells were isolated by negative selection. The study sequenced cultured CD4+ T cell DNA using the Oncomine TCR Beta short-read assay. TCRdb independently ran MiXCR on the PCR reads; one entry per CDR3 protein. Of approximately 15,000 distinct CDR3 sequences listed, approximately 84% are singletons.

The sequenced sample was CD4+ T cells from blood, cultured in vitro, obtained after SARS-CoV-2 vaccination. The clonotype originates from a human donor who received a COVID-19 vaccine. This chain connects TRBV2 to TRBJ1-5, with TRBD1 as a possible D gene (6 bases). CDR3 in amino acids: CASSEALGQGMGNQPQHF. CDR3 coding DNA: TGTGCCAGCAGTGAAGCGCTTGGGCAGGGGATGGGCAATCAGCCCCAGCATTTT.